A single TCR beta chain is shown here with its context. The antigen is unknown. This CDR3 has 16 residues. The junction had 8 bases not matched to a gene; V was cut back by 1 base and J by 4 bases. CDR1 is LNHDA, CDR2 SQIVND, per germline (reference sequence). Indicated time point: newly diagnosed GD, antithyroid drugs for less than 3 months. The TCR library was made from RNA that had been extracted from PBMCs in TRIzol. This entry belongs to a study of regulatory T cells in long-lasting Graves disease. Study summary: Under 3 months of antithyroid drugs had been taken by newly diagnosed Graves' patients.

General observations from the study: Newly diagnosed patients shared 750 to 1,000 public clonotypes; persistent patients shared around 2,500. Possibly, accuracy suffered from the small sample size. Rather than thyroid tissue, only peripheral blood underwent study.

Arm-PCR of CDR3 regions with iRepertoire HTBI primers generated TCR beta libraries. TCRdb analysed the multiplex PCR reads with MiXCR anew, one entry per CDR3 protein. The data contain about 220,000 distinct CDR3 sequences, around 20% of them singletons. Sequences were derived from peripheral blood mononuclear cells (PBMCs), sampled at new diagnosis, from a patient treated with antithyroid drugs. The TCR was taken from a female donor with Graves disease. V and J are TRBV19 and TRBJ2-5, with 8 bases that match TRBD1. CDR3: CASSIGGRGRGETQYF. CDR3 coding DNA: TGTGCCAGTAGTATAGGGGGCAGGGGGCGTGGAGAGACCCAGTACTTC.